Listed below are T cell receptor beta chains from one sample, sequenced in a study of blood T cell repertoires in COVID-19. Clones were read by immunoSEQ multiplex PCR, and TCRdb kept only the in-frame ones, dropping some. The sample shows around 200,000 clones, around 85% of them seen only once. Sequenced sample: peripheral blood. The receptors originated from an elderly woman with acute or convalescent COVID-19. The CDR3 runs from the conserved cysteine through the conserved F or W. The order of the fields is V gene, J gene, CDR3 protein.

v_gene: TRBV27; j_gene: TRBJ1-4; CDR3aa: CASGRTGSGEKLFF
v_gene: TRBV4-1; j_gene: TRBJ2-1; CDR3aa: CASSQEGRTERKNEQFF
v_gene: TRBV5-1; j_gene: TRBJ1-1; CDR3aa: CASSLATGENTEAFF
v_gene: TRBV5-1; j_gene: TRBJ1-3; CDR3aa: CASSLESLSGNTIYF
v_gene: TRBV19; j_gene: TRBJ1-3; CDR3aa: CASYGPVGQTIYF
v_gene: TRBV5-1; j_gene: TRBJ1-3; CDR3aa: CASSLAGHISGNTIYF
v_gene: TRBV19; j_gene: TRBJ1-2; CDR3aa: CASSLTPGQGAGYTF
v_gene: TRBV5-8; j_gene: TRBJ2-5; CDR3aa: CASSGDRGRETQYF
v_gene: TRBV2; j_gene: TRBJ2-7; CDR3aa: CASSEQNYEQYF
v_gene: TRBV7-9; j_gene: TRBJ1-4; CDR3aa: CASSWGVAGEKLFF
v_gene: TRBV9; j_gene: TRBJ2-7; CDR3aa: CASSFGLAGAGEQYF
v_gene: TRBV5-1; j_gene: TRBJ2-5; CDR3aa: CASSLGTGKETQYF
v_gene: TRBV12-3/TRBV12-4; j_gene: TRBJ1-3; CDR3aa: CASTIDSGNTIYF
v_gene: TRBV5-4; j_gene: TRBJ1-2; CDR3aa: CASSTAGTVYGYTF
v_gene: TRBV19; j_gene: TRBJ1-1; CDR3aa: CASSITSTGFGAFF
v_gene: TRBV7-3; j_gene: TRBJ2-4; CDR3aa: CASSTSGGDIQYF
v_gene: TRBV5-4; j_gene: TRBJ2-5; CDR3aa: CASRLGLAGVGETQYF
v_gene: TRBV2; j_gene: TRBJ2-4; CDR3aa: CASSSLGTSGRSVAKNIQYF
v_gene: TRBV6-5; j_gene: TRBJ1-5; CDR3aa: CASKRGGFSNQPQHF
v_gene: TRBV6-5; j_gene: TRBJ1-1; CDR3aa: CASSYSPTGWGTEAFF
v_gene: TRBV6-6; j_gene: TRBJ1-3; CDR3aa: CASSSGTSGNTIYF
v_gene: TRBV15; j_gene: TRBJ2-3; CDR3aa: CATSLRQGRTDTQYF
v_gene: TRBV21-1; j_gene: TRBJ1-6; CDR3aa: CASSKLTIKTGTDNSPLHF
v_gene: TRBV27; j_gene: TRBJ1-6; CDR3aa: CASSLESRNSPLHF
v_gene: TRBV2; j_gene: TRBJ1-2; CDR3aa: CASSERQGVYGYTF
v_gene: TRBV7-2; j_gene: TRBJ1-5; CDR3aa: CASSLDGQVSNQPQHF
v_gene: TRBV15; j_gene: TRBJ1-2; CDR3aa: CATSRQSGQFYGYTF
v_gene: TRBV29-1; j_gene: TRBJ1-2; CDR3aa: CSVEITGNRYGYTF
v_gene: TRBV2; j_gene: TRBJ1-2; CDR3aa: CASSLGQGEGYGYTF
v_gene: TRBV9; j_gene: TRBJ1-1; CDR3aa: CASSVAGAGEAFF
v_gene: TRBV5-4; j_gene: TRBJ2-1; CDR3aa: CASREDRASYNEQFF
v_gene: TRBV5-5; j_gene: TRBJ2-1; CDR3aa: CASSLMDSAYNEQFF
v_gene: TRBV19; j_gene: TRBJ1-3; CDR3aa: CASSPLASGNTIYF
v_gene: TRBV7-3; j_gene: TRBJ2-6; CDR3aa: CASSRPGAGANVLTF
v_gene: TRBV10-1; j_gene: TRBJ2-7; CDR3aa: CASSEAGQGPYEQYF
v_gene: TRBV7-9; j_gene: TRBJ2-5; CDR3aa: CASSPGLAEETQYF
v_gene: TRBV30; j_gene: TRBJ1-6; CDR3aa: CAWSVLTGEQSPLHF
v_gene: TRBV3-1/TRBV3-2; j_gene: TRBJ2-3; CDR3aa: CASSPTRATDTQYF
v_gene: TRBV3-1/TRBV3-2; j_gene: TRBJ2-5; CDR3aa: CASSQGSGGLAVTQYF
v_gene: TRBV7-9; j_gene: TRBJ1-4; CDR3aa: CASSFDRPTNEKLFF
v_gene: TRBV5-1; j_gene: TRBJ1-4; CDR3aa: CASSLARRGANEKLFF
v_gene: TRBV29-1; j_gene: TRBJ1-2; CDR3aa: CSVEVTGSGGYTF
v_gene: TRBV7-9; j_gene: TRBJ2-3; CDR3aa: CASSLSGGRTDTQYF
v_gene: TRBV20-1; j_gene: TRBJ1-1; CDR3aa: CSASRGQGTEAFF
v_gene: TRBV29-1; j_gene: TRBJ2-7; CDR3aa: CSARGRQGTIYEQYF
v_gene: TRBV12-5; j_gene: TRBJ2-5; CDR3aa: CASGAGAGGGETQYF
v_gene: TRBV19; j_gene: TRBJ2-7; CDR3aa: CASSARQGSYEQYF
v_gene: TRBV28; j_gene: TRBJ1-2; CDR3aa: CASRRPGQPYGYTF
v_gene: TRBV29-1; j_gene: TRBJ1-3; CDR3aa: CSVEGGAISGNTIYF